This T cell receptor beta chain was observed in a study of blood T cells in healthy people across ages. The second PCR ran roughly 6 to 11 cycles with a sample-barcoded 5' primer and J-beta primers. Every single cDNA molecule received a tag from a template-switch adaptor with 12 random nucleotides. Using its own MiXCR run on the 5' RACE reads, TCRdb lists one record per CDR3 protein. This sample has about 2 million distinct CDR3 sequences; 40% to 55% occur once, and the top ten carry around 2.1%. V dropped 5 bases and J dropped 4 bases, with 16 bases sitting between them. Germline-derived CDR1 and CDR2 are MDHEN and SYDVKM. The CDR3 length is 15 residues. Total RNA amounts of at least 6 micrograms were extracted per sample. There are a few counts of this clonotype.

Sequenced sample: blood. This sequence originates from a middle-aged woman in good health. This sequence joins TRBV28 and TRBJ2-3; D may be TRBD2 (7 bases). The CDR3 nucleotides read TGTGCCAGCAGTCCTCGGGGGGCGTTACCAGATACGCAGTATTTT. It specifies CASSPRGALPDTQYF.